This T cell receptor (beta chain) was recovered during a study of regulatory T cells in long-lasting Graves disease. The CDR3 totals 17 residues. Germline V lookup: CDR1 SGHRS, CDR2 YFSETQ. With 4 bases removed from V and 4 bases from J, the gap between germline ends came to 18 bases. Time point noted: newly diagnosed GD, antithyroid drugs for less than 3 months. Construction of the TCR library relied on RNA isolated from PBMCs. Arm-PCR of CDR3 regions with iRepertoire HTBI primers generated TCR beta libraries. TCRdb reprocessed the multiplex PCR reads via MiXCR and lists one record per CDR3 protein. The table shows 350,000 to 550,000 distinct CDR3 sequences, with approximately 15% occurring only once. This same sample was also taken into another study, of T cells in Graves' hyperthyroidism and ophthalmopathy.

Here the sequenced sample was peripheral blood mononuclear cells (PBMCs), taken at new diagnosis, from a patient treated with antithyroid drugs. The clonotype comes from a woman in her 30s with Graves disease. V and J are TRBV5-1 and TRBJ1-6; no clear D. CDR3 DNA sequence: TGCGCCAGCAGCCTTTCCACAGCGGACGGTTATAATTCACCCCTCCACTTT. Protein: CASSLSTADGYNSPLHF.